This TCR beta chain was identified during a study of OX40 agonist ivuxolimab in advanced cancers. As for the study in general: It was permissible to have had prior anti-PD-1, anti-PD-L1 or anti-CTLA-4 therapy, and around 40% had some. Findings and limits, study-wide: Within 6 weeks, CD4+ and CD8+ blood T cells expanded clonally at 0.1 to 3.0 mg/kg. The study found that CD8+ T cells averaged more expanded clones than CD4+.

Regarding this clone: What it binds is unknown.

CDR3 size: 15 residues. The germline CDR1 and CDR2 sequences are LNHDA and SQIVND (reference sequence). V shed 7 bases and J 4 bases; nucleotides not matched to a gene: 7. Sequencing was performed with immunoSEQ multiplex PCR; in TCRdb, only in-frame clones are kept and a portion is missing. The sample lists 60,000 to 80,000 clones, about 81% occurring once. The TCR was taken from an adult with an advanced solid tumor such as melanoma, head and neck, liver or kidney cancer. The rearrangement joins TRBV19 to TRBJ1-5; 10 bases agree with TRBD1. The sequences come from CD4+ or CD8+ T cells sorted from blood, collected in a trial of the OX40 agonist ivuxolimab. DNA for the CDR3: TGTGCCAGTAAATTGACAGGGGGCGGGAATCAGCCCCAGCATTTT. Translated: CASKLTGGGNQPQHF.